This T cell receptor (beta chain) derives from a study of T cells in Graves' hyperthyroidism and ophthalmopathy. What was amplified from RNA transcripts were TCR beta CDR3 regions. A set of HTBI primers served as the primers for a first-round RT-PCR of the TCR CDR3. TCRdb fed the multiplex PCR reads into MiXCR, producing one record per CDR3 protein. The sample consists of under 200,000 distinct CDR3 sequences, 9.4% of them appearing once. This clonotype came up many times. Germline V gene sequence: CDR1 MGHDK, CDR2 SYGVNS. The CDR3 is 14 amino acids. The V gene end was trimmed by 5 bases and the J gene end by 7 bases; junction bases not matched to a gene: 6.

The TCR sequence derives from a woman aged 18-29 years with Graves' hyperthyroidism that later progressed to Graves' ophthalmopathy. The chain has TRBV25-1 and TRBJ2-2; 8 bases fit TRBD1. Sequencing was performed on blood. This CDR3 reads CASSYNRGDGELFF. The CDR3 DNA is TGTGCCAGCAGTTATAACAGGGGGGACGGGGAGCTGTTTTTT.